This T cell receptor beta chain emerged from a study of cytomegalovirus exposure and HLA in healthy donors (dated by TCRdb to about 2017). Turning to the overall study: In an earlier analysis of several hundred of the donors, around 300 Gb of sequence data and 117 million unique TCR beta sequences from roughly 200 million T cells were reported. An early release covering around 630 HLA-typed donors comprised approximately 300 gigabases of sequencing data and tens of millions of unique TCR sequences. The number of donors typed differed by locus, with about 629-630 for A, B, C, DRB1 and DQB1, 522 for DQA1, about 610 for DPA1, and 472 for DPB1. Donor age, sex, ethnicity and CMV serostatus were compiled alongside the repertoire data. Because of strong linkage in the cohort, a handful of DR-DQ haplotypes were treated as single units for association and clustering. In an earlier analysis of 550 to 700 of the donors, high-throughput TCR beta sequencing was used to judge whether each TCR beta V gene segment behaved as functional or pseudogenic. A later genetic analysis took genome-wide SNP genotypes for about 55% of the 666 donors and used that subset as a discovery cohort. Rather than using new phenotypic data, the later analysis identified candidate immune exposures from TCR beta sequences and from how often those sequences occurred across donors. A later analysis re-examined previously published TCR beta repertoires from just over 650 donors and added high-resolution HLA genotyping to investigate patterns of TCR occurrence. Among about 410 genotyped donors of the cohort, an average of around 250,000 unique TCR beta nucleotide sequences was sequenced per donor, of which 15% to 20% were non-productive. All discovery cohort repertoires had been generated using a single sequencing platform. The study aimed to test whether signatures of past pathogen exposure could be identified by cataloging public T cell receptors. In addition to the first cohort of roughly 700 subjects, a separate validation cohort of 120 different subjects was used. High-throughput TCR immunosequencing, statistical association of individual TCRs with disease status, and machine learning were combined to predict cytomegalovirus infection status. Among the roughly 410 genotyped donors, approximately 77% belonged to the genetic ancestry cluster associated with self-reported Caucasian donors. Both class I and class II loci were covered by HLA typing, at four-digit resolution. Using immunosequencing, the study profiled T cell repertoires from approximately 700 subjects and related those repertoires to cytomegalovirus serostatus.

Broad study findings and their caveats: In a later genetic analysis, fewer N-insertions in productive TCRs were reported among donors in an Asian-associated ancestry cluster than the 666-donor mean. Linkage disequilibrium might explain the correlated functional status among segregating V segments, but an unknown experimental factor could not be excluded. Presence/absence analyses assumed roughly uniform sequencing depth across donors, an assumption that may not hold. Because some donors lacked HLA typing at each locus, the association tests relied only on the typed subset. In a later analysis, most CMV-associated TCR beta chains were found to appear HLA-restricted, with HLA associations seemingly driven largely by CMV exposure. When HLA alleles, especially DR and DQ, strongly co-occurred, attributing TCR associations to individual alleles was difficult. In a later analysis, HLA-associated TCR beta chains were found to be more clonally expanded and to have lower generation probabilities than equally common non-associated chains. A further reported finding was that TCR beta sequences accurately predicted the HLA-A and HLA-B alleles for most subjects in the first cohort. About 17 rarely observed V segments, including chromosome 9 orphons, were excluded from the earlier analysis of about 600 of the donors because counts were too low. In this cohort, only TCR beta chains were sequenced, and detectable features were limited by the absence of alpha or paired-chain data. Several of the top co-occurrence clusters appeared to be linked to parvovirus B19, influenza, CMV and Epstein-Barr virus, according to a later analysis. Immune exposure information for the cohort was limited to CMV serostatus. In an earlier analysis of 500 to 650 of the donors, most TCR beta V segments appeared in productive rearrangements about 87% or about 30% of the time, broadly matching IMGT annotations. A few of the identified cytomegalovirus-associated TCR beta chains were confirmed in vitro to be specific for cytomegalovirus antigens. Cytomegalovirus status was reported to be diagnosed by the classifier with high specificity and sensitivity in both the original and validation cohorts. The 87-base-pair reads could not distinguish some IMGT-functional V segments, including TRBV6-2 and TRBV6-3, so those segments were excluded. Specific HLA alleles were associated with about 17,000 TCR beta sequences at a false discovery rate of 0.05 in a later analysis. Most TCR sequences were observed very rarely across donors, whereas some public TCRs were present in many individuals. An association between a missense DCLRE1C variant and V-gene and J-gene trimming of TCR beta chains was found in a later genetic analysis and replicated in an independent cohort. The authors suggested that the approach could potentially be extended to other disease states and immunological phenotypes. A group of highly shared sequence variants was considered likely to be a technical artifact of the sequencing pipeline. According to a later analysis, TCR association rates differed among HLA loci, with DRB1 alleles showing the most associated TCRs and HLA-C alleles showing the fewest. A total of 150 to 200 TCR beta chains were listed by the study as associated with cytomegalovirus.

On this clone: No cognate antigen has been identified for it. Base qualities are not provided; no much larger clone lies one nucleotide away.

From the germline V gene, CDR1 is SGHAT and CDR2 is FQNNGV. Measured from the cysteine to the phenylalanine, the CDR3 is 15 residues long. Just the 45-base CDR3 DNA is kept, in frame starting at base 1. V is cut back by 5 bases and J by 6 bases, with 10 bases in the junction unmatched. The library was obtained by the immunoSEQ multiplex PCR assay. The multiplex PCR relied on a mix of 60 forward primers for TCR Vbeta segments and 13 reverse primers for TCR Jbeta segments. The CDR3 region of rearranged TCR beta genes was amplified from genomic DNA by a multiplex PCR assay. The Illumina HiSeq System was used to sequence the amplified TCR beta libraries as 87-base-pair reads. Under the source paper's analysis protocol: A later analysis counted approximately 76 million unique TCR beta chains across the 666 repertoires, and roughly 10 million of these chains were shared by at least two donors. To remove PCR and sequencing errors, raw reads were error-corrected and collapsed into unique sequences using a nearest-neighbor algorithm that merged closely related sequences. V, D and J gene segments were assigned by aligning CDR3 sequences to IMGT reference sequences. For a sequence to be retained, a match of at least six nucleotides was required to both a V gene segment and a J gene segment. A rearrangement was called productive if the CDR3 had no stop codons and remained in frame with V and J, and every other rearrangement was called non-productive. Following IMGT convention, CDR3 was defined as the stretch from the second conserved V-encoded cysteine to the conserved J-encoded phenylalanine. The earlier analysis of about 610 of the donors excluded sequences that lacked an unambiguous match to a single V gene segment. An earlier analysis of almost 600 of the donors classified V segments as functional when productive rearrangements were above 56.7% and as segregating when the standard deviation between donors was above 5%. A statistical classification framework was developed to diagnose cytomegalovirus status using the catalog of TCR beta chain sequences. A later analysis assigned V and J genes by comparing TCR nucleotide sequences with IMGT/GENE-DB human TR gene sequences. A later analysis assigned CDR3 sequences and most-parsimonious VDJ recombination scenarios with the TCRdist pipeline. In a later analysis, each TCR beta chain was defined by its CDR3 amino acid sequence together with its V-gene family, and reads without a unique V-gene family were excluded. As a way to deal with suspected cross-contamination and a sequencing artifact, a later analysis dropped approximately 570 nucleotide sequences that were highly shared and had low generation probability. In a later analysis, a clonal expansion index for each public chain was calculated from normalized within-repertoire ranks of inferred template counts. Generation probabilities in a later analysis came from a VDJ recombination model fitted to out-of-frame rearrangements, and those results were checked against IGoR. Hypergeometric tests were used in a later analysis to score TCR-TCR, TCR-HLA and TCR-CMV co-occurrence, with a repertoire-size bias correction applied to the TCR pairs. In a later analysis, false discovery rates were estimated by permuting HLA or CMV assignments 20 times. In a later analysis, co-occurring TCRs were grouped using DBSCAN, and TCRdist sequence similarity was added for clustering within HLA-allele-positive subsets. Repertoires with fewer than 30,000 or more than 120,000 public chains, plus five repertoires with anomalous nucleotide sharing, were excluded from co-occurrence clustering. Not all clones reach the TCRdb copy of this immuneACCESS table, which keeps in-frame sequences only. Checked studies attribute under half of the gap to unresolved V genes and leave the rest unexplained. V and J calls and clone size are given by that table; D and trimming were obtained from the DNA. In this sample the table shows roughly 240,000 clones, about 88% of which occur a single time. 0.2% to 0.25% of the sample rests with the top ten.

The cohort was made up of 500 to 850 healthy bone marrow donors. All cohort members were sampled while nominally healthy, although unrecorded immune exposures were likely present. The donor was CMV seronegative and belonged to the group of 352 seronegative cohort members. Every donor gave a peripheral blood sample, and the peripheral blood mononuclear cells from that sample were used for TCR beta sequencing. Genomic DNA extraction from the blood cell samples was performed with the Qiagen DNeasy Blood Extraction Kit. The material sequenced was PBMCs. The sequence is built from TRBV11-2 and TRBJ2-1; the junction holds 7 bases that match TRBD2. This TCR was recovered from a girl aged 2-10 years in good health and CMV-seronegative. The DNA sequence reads TGTGCCAGCAGCCCTCCTAGGCCTAGCGGCAATGAGCAGTTCTTC. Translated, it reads CASSPPRPSGNEQFF.